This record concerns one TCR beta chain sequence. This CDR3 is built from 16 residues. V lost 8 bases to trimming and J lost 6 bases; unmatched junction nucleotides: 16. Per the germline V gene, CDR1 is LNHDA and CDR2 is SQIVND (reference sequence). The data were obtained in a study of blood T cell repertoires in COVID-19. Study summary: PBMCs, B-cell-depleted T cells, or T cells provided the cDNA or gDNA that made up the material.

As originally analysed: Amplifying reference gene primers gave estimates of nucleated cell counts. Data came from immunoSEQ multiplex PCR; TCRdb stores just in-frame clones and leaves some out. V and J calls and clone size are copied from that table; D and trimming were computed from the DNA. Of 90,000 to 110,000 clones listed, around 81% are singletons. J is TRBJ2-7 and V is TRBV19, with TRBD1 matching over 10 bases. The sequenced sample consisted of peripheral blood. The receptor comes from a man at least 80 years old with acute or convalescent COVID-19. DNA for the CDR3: TGTGCCAGTTCAAATCCGGGACAGGGGTTTAGGGGCGAGCAGTACTTC. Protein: CASSNPGQGFRGEQYF.